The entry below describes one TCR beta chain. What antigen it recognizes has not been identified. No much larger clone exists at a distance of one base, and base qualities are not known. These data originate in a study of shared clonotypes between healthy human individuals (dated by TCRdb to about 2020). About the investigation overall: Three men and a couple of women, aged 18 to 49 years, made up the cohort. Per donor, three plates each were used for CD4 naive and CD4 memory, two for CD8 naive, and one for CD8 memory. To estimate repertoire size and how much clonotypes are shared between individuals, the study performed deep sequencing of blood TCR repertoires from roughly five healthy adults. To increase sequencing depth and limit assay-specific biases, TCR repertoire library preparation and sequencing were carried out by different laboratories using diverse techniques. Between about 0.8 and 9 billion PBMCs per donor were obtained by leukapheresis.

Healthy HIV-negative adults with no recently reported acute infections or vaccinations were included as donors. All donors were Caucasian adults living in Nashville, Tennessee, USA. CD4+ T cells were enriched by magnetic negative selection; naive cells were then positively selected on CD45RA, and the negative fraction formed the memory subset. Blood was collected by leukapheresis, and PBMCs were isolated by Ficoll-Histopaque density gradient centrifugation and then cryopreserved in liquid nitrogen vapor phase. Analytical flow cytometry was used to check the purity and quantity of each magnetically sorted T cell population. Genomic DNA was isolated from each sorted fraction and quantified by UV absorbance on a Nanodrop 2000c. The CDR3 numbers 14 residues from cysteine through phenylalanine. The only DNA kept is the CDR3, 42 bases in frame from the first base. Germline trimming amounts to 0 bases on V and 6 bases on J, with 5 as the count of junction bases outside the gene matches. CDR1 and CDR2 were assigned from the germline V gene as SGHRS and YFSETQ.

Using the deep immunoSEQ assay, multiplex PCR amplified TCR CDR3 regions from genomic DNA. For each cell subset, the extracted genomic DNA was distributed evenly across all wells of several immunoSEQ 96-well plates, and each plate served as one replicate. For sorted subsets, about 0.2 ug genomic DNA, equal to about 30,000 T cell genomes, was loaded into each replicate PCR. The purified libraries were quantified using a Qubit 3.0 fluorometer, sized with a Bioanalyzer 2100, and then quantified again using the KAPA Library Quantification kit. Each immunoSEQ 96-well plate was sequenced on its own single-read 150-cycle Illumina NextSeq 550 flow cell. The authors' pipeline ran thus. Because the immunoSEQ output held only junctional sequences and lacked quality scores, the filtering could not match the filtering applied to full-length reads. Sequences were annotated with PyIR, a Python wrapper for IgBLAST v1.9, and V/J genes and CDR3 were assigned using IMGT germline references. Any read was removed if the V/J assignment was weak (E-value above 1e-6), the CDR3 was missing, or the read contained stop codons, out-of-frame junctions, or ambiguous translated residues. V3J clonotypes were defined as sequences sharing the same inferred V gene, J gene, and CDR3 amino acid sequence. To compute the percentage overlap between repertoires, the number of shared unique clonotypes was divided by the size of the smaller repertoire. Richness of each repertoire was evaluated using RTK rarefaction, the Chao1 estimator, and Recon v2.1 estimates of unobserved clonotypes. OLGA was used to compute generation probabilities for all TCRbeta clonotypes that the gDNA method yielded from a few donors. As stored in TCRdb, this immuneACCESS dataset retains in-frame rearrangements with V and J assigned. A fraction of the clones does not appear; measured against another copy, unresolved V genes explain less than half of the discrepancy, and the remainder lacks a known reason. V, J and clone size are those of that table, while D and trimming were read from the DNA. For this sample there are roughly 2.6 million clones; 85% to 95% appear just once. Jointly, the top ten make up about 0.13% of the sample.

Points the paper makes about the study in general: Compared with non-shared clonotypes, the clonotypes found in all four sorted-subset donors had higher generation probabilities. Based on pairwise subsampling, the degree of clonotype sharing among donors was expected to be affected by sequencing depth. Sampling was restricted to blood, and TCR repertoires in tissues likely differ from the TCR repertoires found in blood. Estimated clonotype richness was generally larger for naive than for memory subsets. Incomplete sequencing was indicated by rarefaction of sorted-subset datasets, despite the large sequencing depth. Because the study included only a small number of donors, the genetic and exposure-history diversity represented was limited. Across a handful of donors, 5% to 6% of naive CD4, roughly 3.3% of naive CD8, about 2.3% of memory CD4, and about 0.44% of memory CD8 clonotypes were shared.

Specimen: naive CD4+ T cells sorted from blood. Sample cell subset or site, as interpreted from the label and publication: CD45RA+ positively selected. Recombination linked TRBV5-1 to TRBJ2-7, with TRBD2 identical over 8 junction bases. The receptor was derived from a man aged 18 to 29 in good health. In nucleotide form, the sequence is TGCGCCAGCAGCTTGGCCGGGGGGGCCGGCGAGCAGTACTTC. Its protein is CASSLAGGAGEQYF.